The 26 T cell receptor beta chains below come from one sample, sequenced in a study of blood T cell repertoires in COVID-19. Assay: immunoSEQ multiplex PCR; the TCRdb copy retains only in-frame clones and omits some. The sample holds under 300,000 clones; approximately 91% are singletons and the top ten take 0.85% to 1%. Sample: peripheral blood. The source is a woman aged 40 to 50 who had recovered from COVID-19.

The chain recombines TRBV7-9 with TRBJ2-7, with D possibly matching TRBD2 (6 bases). The V end was cut by 1 base, the J end by 0 bases, with 16 bases between. The CDR3 covers 17 residues. The V gene's germline CDR1 is SEHNR and CDR2 FQNEAQ (reference sequence). The chain's CDR3 is CASSLGGSFGSSYEQYF. The CDR3 nucleotides read TGTGCCAGCAGCTTAGGGGGGAGTTTCGGGAGCTCCTACGAGCAGTACTTC.

The V and J genes are TRBV11-2 and TRBJ2-1, with D possibly being TRBD2 (5 bases). The length of the CDR3 is 16 residues. Germline values: CDR1 SGHAT, CDR2 FQNNGV. V lost 1 base and J 0 bases, leaving 10 bases between the germline ends. This CDR3 reads CASSLALALSYNEQFF. CDR3 bases: TGTGCCAGCAGCTTAGCGCTAGCCCTCTCCTACAATGAGCAGTTCTTC.

The genes are TRBV6-1 and TRBJ2-3; 8 nucleotides align to TRBD1. CDR1 is MNHNS and CDR2 is SASEGT in the germline V gene. CDR3 length equals 15 residues. J gave up 1 base and V 2 bases, and 2 bases lay outside the gene matches. The CDR3 nucleotides read TGTGCCAGCAGTGAACCGGGACAGGGCACAGATACGCAGTATTTT. It yields the protein CASSEPGQGTDTQYF.

The chain couples TRBV6-5 to TRBJ1-2, with D perhaps TRBD1 (5 bases). V was pared by 6 bases and J by 0 bases, with 11 bases between. The CDR3 runs to 14 residues. Germline assignment: CDR1 MNHEY and CDR2 SVGAGI. The CDR3 protein is CASRTTATNYGYTF. The CDR3 DNA reads TGTGCCAGCAGGACGACAGCCACTAACTATGGCTACACCTTC.

The table lists this clone with a count of one. V and J are TRBV5-1 and TRBJ2-5, with D unclear. Trimming shortened V by 1 base and J by 2 bases, and 12 bases separated the two germline ends. The CDR3 length is 15 residues. Germline-derived CDR1 and CDR2 are SGHRS and YFSETQ. The CDR3 bases are TGCGCCAGCAGCTTGAGGAGAGGAACGCAAGAGACCCAGTACTTC. This codes for CASSLRRGTQETQYF.

The chain couples TRBV5-1 to TRBJ2-5; 7 nucleotides agree with TRBD2. Germline values: CDR1 SGHRS, CDR2 YFSETQ. Trimming at V came to 7 bases and at J to 2 bases, leaving 8 bases not matched to a gene. CDR3 size: 14 residues. The CDR3 nucleotides read TGCGCCAGCCAAAGGGAGGGGTTGCAAGAGACCCAGTACTTC. The encoded protein is CASQREGLQETQYF. The full variable domain, rest sourced from reference TRBV5-1 and TRBJ2-5, is KAGVTQTPRYLIKTRGQQVTLSCSPISGHRSVSWYQQTPGQGLQFLFEYFSETQRNKGNFPGRFSGRQFSNSRSEMNVSTLELGDSALYLCASQREGLQETQYFGPGTRLLVL.

The V gene is TRBV6-5, the J gene TRBJ2-1; D might be TRBD1 (5 bases). The CDR3 is made up of 14 amino acids. From germline, CDR1 is MNHEY and CDR2 SVGAGI. Trimming removed 7 bases from V and 7 bases from J, with 17 bases in between. CDR3 region: CASIGAQSRNEQFF. The CDR3 DNA reads TGTGCCAGCATTGGGGCTCAAAGTCGGAATGAGCAGTTCTTC.

The chain combines TRBV29-1 with TRBJ1-4; D uncertain. CDR3 length: 12 amino acids. CDR1 is SQVTM, CDR2 ANQGSEA, per germline. V lost 5 bases and J lost 6, with 10 bases in between. The CDR3 protein is CSVRREDEKLFF. DNA of the CDR3: TGCAGCGTTAGGAGGGAGGATGAAAAACTGTTTTTT. Full variable domain (rest looked up from reference TRBV29-1 and TRBJ1-4): SAVISQKPSRDICQRGTSLTIQCQVDSQVTMMFWYRQQPGQSLTLIATANQGSEATYESGFVIDKFPISRPNLTFSTLTVSNMSPEDSSIYLCSVRREDEKLFFGSGTQLSVL.

V and J are TRBV2 and TRBJ2-2; 7 bases fit TRBD2. Germline values: CDR1 SNHLY, CDR2 FYNNEI. Trimming removed 4 bases from V and 6 bases from J; junction bases left unmatched: 2. There are 13 residues in the CDR3. For the CDR3, the DNA is TGTGCCAGCAGTGGTAGCGGGCCCGGGGAGCTGTTTTTT. This sequence encodes CASSGSGPGELFF.

This clone occurred once. The chain couples TRBV19 to TRBJ2-7, with a weak D call TRBD2 (5 bases). Germline loops: CDR1 LNHDA, CDR2 SQIVND (reference sequence). The CDR3 totals 14 residues. Trimming removed 5 bases from V and 2 bases from J, with 13 bases in between. In DNA, the CDR3 is TGTGCCAGTAGTTCGAGCGGAGCTGCCTACGAGCAGTACTTC. It encodes CASSSSGAAYEQYF.

CDR3 nucleotide sequence: TGTGCCAGCAGCTTGACAGAGAAAAACTATGGCTACACCTTC. Residues: CASSLTEKNYGYTF. The rearrangement uses TRBV7-9 and TRBJ1-2, with D maybe TRBD1 (5 bases). This CDR3 comprises 14 residues. Trimming stripped 3 bases from V and 2 bases from J, with 10 bases between. Germline V gene sequence: CDR1 SEHNR, CDR2 FQNEAQ (reference sequence). Complete variable domain (other parts from reference TRBV7-9 and TRBJ1-2): DTGVSQNPRHKITKRGQNVTFRCDPISEHNRLYWYRQTLGQGPEFLTYFQNEAQLEKSRLLSDRFSAERPKGSFSTLEIQRTEQGDSAMYLCASSLTEKNYGYTFGSGTRLTVV.

The chain joins TRBV3-1 (or the pseudogene TRBV3-2) to TRBJ1-1; the D gene is possibly TRBD1 (5 bases). The CDR3 runs 15 residues. Deletions cut 6 bases from V and 3 bases from J, with 17 bases between. CDR1 is LGHDT, CDR2 YNNKEL, per germline (reference sequence). This CDR3 is CASRPSYTGDTEAFF. CDR3 bases: TGTGCCAGCAGACCCAGTTATACGGGGGACACTGAAGCTTTCTTT.

The V gene is TRBV28, the J gene TRBJ2-2; no reliable D call. Germline-derived CDR1 and CDR2 are MDHEN and SYDVKM. Between the trimmed V and J ends, which lost 6 bases and 4 bases, there was a span of 15 bases. The CDR3 is 15 amino acids. CDR3 in amino acids: CASSRPLSGTGELFF. The CDR3 DNA sequence: TGTGCCAGCAGCCGTCCTCTGTCGGGCACCGGGGAGCTGTTTTTT. Combining the CDR3 with reference TRBV28 and TRBJ2-2 gives the whole variable domain DVKVTQSSRYLVKRTGEKVFLECVQDMDHENMFWYRQDPGLGLRLIYFSYDVKMKEKGDIPEGYSVSREKKERFSLILESASTNQTSMYLCASSRPLSGTGELFFGEGSRLTVL.

The chain uses TRBV20-1 and TRBJ2-7; no clear D. Between the trimmed V and J ends, which lost 3 bases and 4 bases, there was a span of 7 bases. CDR3 size: 11 residues. Germline loops: CDR1 DFQATT, CDR2 SNEGSKA (reference sequence). In nucleotides, the CDR3 is TGCAGTGCTAGCGGCGGTTACGAGCAGTACTTC. It specifies CSASGGYEQYF.

The rearrangement links TRBV7-9 to TRBJ2-2; 14 bases line up with TRBD2. Germline V gene sequence: CDR1 SEHNR, CDR2 FQNEAQ (reference sequence). V shed 5 bases and J 6 bases; nucleotides not matched to a gene: 8. This CDR3 is built from 17 residues. The CDR3 loop is CASSPRLAGGPAGELFF. The CDR3 DNA reads TGTGCCAGCAGCCCGCGACTAGCGGGAGGGCCGGCCGGGGAGCTGTTTTTT. Full variable domain (missing parts from reference TRBV7-9 and TRBJ2-2): DTGVSQNPRHKITKRGQNVTFRCDPISEHNRLYWYRQTLGQGPEFLTYFQNEAQLEKSRLLSDRFSAERPKGSFSTLEIQRTEQGDSAMYLCASSPRLAGGPAGELFFGEGSRLTVL.

This chain connects TRBV5-1 to TRBJ2-2; TRBD1 matches at 7 bases. Germline values: CDR1 SGHRS, CDR2 YFSETQ. The CDR3 is 15 residues long. V lost 2 bases and J lost 1; bases outside the gene matches: 2. The CDR3 DNA is TGCGCCAGCAGCTTACAGGGGTTGAACACCGGGGAGCTGTTTTTT. Amino acid sequence: CASSLQGLNTGELFF.

The chain carries TRBV6-5 and TRBJ2-2; 13 positions match TRBD2. The germline V gene has CDR1 MNHEY and CDR2 SVGAGI. This CDR3 has 15 residues. Trimming at V came to 4 bases and at J to 6 bases, leaving 2 bases not matched to a gene. In DNA form, the CDR3 reads TGTGCCAGCAGTTTTGGACTAGCGGGAGCCGGGGAGCTGTTTTTT. Its translation: CASSFGLAGAGELFF.

This clone appeared once. V usage is TRBV9 and J usage is TRBJ2-3; D possibly corresponds to TRBD2 (7 bases). The CDR3 is 15 amino acids. V was pared by 2 bases and J by 3 bases, with 13 bases between. Germline V lookup: CDR1 SGDLS, CDR2 YYNGEE. The CDR3: CASSVGGRTTDTQYF. The CDR3 bases are TGTGCCAGCAGCGTGGGGGGGCGGACGACAGATACGCAGTATTTT.

V usage is TRBV29-1 and J usage is TRBJ2-2; tentative D call: TRBD2 (6 bases). The V end lost 4 bases, the J end lost 5 bases, and 14 bases lay between the germline ends. CDR3 length: 14 amino acids. CDR1 is SQVTM and CDR2 is ANQGSEA in the germline V gene. The CDR3 bases are TGCAGCGTTGCCCCGGGAGTACGGACCGGGGAGCTGTTTTTT. It yields the protein CSVAPGVRTGELFF.

The chain combines TRBV6-9 with TRBJ2-7; 7 bases align to TRBD2. CDR1 is MNHGY and CDR2 is SVAAGI in the germline V gene. This CDR3 spans 15 amino acids. With V trimmed by 11 bases and J by 4 bases, 17 bases remained unmatched. CDR3 region: CADSQEGRAIYEQYF. The CDR3, as DNA: TGTGCCGACTCGCAAGAGGGGAGGGCAATTTACGAGCAGTACTTC.

V usage is TRBV12-3 or TRBV12-4 and J usage is TRBJ1-5, with D unresolved. CDR3 length: 13 amino acids. Trimming stripped 3 bases from V and 6 bases from J, with 9 bases between. The CDR3 DNA follows: TGTGCCAGCAGTTTGATCGGTTCTCAGCCCCAGCATTTT. As protein: CASSLIGSQPQHF.

This chain connects TRBV10-1 to TRBJ2-7; TRBD2 matches 7 bases. V trimming: 6 bases; J trimming: 3 bases; junction bases outside the gene matches: 8. Germline V CDR1 and CDR2: WNHNN, SYGVQD (reference sequence). The CDR3 length is 14 residues. The CDR3 sequence: CASSPRTSFYEQYF. CDR3 nucleotide sequence: TGCGCCAGCAGCCCCCGGACTAGTTTCTACGAGCAGTACTTC.

V usage is TRBV19 and J usage is TRBJ1-2, with D possibly being TRBD1 (5 bases). Trimming pared 2 bases from V and 4 bases from J, leaving 11 bases between. Germline CDR1 LNHDA, CDR2 SQIVND (reference sequence). This CDR3 is 14 amino acids long. CDR3 region: CASSITGRPYGYTF. CDR3 in DNA: TGTGCCAGTAGTATAACAGGCAGGCCCTATGGCTACACCTTC.

CDR3 nucleotides: TGTGCCAGCAGTTTATTGCCGTGGGGGGCGGGAGGGCAGTCCTACAATGAGCAGTTCTTC. Protein product: CASSLLPWGAGGQSYNEQFF. The V call is TRBV28, the J call TRBJ2-1, with 9 bases identical to TRBD2. The CDR3 consists of 20 residues. The trim removed 1 base at V and 1 base at J, leaving 14 bases unmatched. CDR1 is MDHEN, CDR2 SYDVKM, per germline.

The chain recombines TRBV12-3 or TRBV12-4 with TRBJ1-3, with 7 positions matching TRBD1. The CDR3 sequence is 12 residues long. This CDR3 reads CGGQATGNTIYF. CDR3 nucleotides: TGTGGAGGACAGGCGACTGGAAACACCATATATTTT.

CDR3 sequence: CASTTGDRGYEQYF. CDR3 nucleotide sequence: TGCGCCAGCACCACAGGGGACAGAGGCTACGAGCAGTACTTC. J is TRBJ2-7 and V is TRBV5-1, with 7 bases lining up with TRBD1. Germline CDR1 reads SGHRS; CDR2 reads YFSETQ. This CDR3 spans 14 amino acids. Trimming at V came to 6 bases and at J to 3 bases, leaving 9 bases not matched to a gene. Based on the CDR3 plus reference TRBV5-1 and TRBJ2-7, the full variable domain is KAGVTQTPRYLIKTRGQQVTLSCSPISGHRSVSWYQQTPGQGLQFLFEYFSETQRNKGNFPGRFSGRQFSNSRSEMNVSTLELGDSALYLCASTTGDRGYEQYFGPGTRLTVT.